This record covers a single T cell receptor (beta chain). It lacks a known antigen. Base qualities were left out, and no much larger clone turns up one base away. The data derive from a study of shared clonotypes between healthy human individuals (dated by TCRdb to the early 2020s). Study-wide context: Three men and a couple of women, aged 18 to 49 years, made up the cohort. Per donor, three plates each were used for CD4 naive and CD4 memory, two for CD8 naive, and one for CD8 memory. To estimate repertoire size and how much clonotype sharing occurs between individuals, the study deeply sequenced the blood TCR repertoires of five or six healthy adults. To increase sequencing depth and limit assay-specific biases, different laboratories used diverse techniques to prepare libraries and sequence TCR repertoires. Leukapheresis yielded between about 0.85 and 10 billion PBMCs per donor.

TCR CDR3 regions were amplified from genomic DNA by multiplex PCR using the deep immunoSEQ assay. Extracted genomic DNA from each cell subset was distributed evenly across all wells of several immunoSEQ 96-well plates, and each plate was treated as a replicate. For sorted subsets, approximately 200 ng of genomic DNA, equivalent to 25,000 to 35,000 T cell genomes, went into each replicate PCR. The purified libraries were quantified using a Qubit 3.0 fluorometer, sized with a Bioanalyzer 2100, and then quantified again using the KAPA Library Quantification kit. Each immunoSEQ 96-well plate was sequenced on its own single-read 150-cycle Illumina NextSeq 550 flow cell. The authors' pipeline ran thus. Because only junctional sequences without quality scores were contained in the immunoSEQ output, filtering matching that applied to full-length reads could not be performed. To assign V/J genes and CDR3, sequences were annotated against IMGT germline references using PyIR, a Python wrapper for IgBLAST v1.9. Any read was removed if the V/J assignment was weak (E-value above 1e-6), the CDR3 was missing, or the read contained stop codons, out-of-frame junctions, or ambiguous translated residues. V3J clonotypes were defined as sequences sharing an identical inferred V gene, J gene, and CDR3 amino acid sequence. Percentage overlap between repertoires was computed as shared unique clonotypes divided by the size of the smaller repertoire. Three approaches were used to assess repertoire richness: RTK rarefaction, the Chao1 estimator, and Recon v2.1 estimates of unobserved clonotypes. For all TCRbeta clonotypes obtained by the gDNA method from a few donors, generation probabilities were computed with OLGA. In its TCRdb copy, this immuneACCESS table keeps in-frame sequences only and misses some clones. Where compared with another copy, unresolved V genes explain less than half of these, and the others have no known cause. Clonal size and the V and J genes are those of that table, whereas D and trimming came from the DNA. For this sample there are more than 2,000,000 clones; roughly 92% appear just once. More than 0.12% of the sample goes to the ten largest clones.

The paper as a whole reports these results and caveats: Rarefaction of sorted-subset datasets indicated incomplete sequencing despite the large sequencing depth. Pairwise subsampling indicated that sequencing depth was expected to affect the degree of clonotype sharing among donors. Compared with non-shared clonotypes, clonotypes shared by all four sorted-subset donors had higher generation probabilities. Across four donors, approximately 5% of naive CD4, approximately 3.6% of naive CD8, 2% to 2.5% of memory CD4, and over 0.35% of memory CD8 clonotypes were shared. Only blood was sampled, and tissue TCR repertoires likely differ from those in blood. Larger estimated clonotype richness was generally found for naive subsets than for memory subsets. The small number of donors limited the genetic and exposure-history diversity represented.

Healthy HIV-negative adults with no recently reported acute infections or vaccinations were included as donors. All donors were Caucasian adults living in Nashville, Tennessee, USA. CD4+ T cells were enriched by magnetic negative selection, after which naive cells were positively selected on CD45RA and the negative fraction was taken as the memory subset. Blood was collected by leukapheresis, and PBMCs were isolated by Ficoll-Histopaque density gradient centrifugation and then cryopreserved in liquid nitrogen vapor phase. Analytical flow cytometry was used to check the purity and quantity of every magnetically sorted T cell population. Each sorted fraction had its genomic DNA isolated and then quantified by UV absorbance on a Nanodrop 2000c. What was sequenced was naive CD4+ T cells sorted from blood. Sample cell subset or site, as interpreted from the label and publication: CD45RA+ positively selected. The sequence was obtained from a man aged 18 to 30 in good health.

The CDR3 protein is CAWSVLGTDNEKLFF. The DNA is as follows: TGTGCCTGGAGTGTACTAGGAACAGACAATGAAAAACTGTTTTTT. Recombination connected TRBV30 to TRBJ1-4, with the D gene uncertain. From a lookup of the germline V gene (reference sequence), CDR1 and CDR2 are GTSNPN and SVGIG. Counted from cysteine to phenylalanine, this CDR3 has 15 amino acids. The kept DNA is CDR3 alone, 45 bases in frame from the first base. Trimming takes 0 bases from V and 5 bases from J, and the germline ends sit 13 bases apart.